The present entry profiles one T cell receptor beta chain with its context. Its antigen is currently unknown. Other DNA sequences from this sample encode an identical CDR3 as well. This sample is drawn from a study of shared clonotypes between healthy human individuals. Generated by immunoSEQ multiplex PCR, the TCRdb table keeps only in-frame clones and is missing some. The data contain 1.5 million to 2.5 million clones, about 95% of them seen just once; the ten biggest clones take up around 1%. Naive CD8 isolation took CD45RO-negative cells positively selected for CCR7 and excluded terminally differentiated effector memory CD45RA+ cells. The V end lost 3 bases, the J end lost 0 bases, and 9 bases lay between the germline ends. This CDR3 region has 14 residues. In germline, CDR1 is SGHTA, CDR2 FQGNSA. Overall study findings and caveats: A handful of donors showed sharing of approximately 4.7% of naive CD4 clonotypes.

This chain links TRBV7-2 with TRBJ2-7; D is perhaps TRBD1 (6 bases). The sample was naive CD8+ T cells sorted from blood. The TCR originated in a man younger than 30 in good health. The CDR3 DNA reads as TGTGCCAGCAGCTTTGGGGGCGGCTCCTACGAGCAGTACTTC. This translates into CASSFGGGSYEQYF.